This T cell receptor (beta chain) derives from a study of blood T cell repertoires in COVID-19. Study-level background: Whether acute or convalescent, the COVID-19 samples came from the United States, Italy and Spain.

Original processing methods: Amplification from reference gene primers served as the basis for estimated nucleated cell counts. Measured with immunoSEQ multiplex PCR; TCRdb has only the in-frame clones, and not every one. That table is the source of V, J and clone size, and D and trimming were worked out from the DNA. Here the sample spans some 20,000 clones, around 86% being singletons. Germline lookup yields CDR1 KGHDR and CDR2 SFDVKD. The length of the CDR3 is 14 residues. Germline trimming cut 5 bases from V and 9 bases from J; bases unmatched to any gene: 6. The sequenced sample consisted of peripheral blood. The gene calls are TRBV24-1 and TRBJ2-1; the match to TRBD2 covers 10 bases. This TCR derives from a human donor in a cohort sampled during active COVID-19. The CDR3 DNA sequence: TGTGCCACCAGTGGGCTAGCGGGAGAGACTGAGCAGTTCTTC. Its protein product is CATSGLAGETEQFF.